This T cell receptor beta chain came from a study of blood T cell repertoires in COVID-19. Unmatched junction bases numbered 10, after V lost 4 bases and J lost 0 bases. Germline CDR1 reads MGHRA; CDR2 reads YSYEKL. There are 19 residues in the CDR3. The data were produced by immunoSEQ multiplex PCR, yet TCRdb's version contains in-frame clones alone and is incomplete. Here the sample spans about 150,000 clones, over 80% being singletons. V is TRBV4-1 and J is TRBJ2-1; 12 bases match TRBD2. Input material: PBMCs or T cells enriched from blood (not recorded which). The TCR comes from a man between 65 and 85 years old who had been exposed to COVID-19. The CDR3 here is CASSPQGTSGFSSYNEQFF. CDR3 nucleotide sequence: TGCGCCAGCAGCCCCCAGGGGACTAGCGGGTTCTCCTCCTACAATGAGCAGTTCTTC.